The 25 T cell receptor beta chains in this list originate from one sample, sequenced in a study of Graves' ophthalmopathy and Graves' hyperthyroidism. TCR beta CDR3 amplification used RNA transcripts. First-round RT-PCR with HTBI primers preceded a second-round multiplex PCR. TCRdb re-called the multiplex PCR reads through MiXCR, storing one row per CDR3 protein. The sample lists 20,000 to 30,000 distinct CDR3 sequences, about 44% seen once, with 6% to 8% in the top ten. Sequencing input: peripheral blood. The receptors stem from an adult woman with stable Graves' hyperthyroidism.

Comment on this clonotype: Relative to the germline gene, one junction end is altered; a read error may explain this. V is TRBV6-4 and J is TRBJ2-3, with a weak D call TRBD2 (6 bases). CDR3 length: 14 amino acids. Germline V lookup: CDR1 MRHNA, CDR2 SNTAGT. Written as DNA, the CDR3 is TGTGCCAGCACTGAAGCGGGTGGCACAGATACGCAGTTTTTT. It is translated as CASTEAGGTDTQFF.

This clonotype was detected many times. DNA for the CDR3: TGTGCCAGCAAGGGACTAGCGGGAGACACAGATACGCAGTATTTT. Translated: CASKGLAGDTDTQYF. V gene TRBV28 combines with J gene TRBJ2-3, with TRBD2 matching over 14 bases. Germline V gene sequence: CDR1 MDHEN, CDR2 SYDVKM. The CDR3 covers 15 residues. After removal of 7 bases from V and 2 bases from J, the junction contained 2 bases not matched to a gene.

Details on this clonotype: A junction end diverges from the germline sequence, so it may reflect a read error. V gene TRBV5-6 combines with J gene TRBJ1-1, with 10 bases that match TRBD1. Germline V lookup: CDR1 SGHDT, CDR2 YYEEEE. CDR3 length: 17 amino acids. The CDR3 here is CASSPGQGGKSNTEVFF. Written as DNA, the CDR3 is TGTGCCAGCAGCCCCGGACAGGGGGGGAAGTCGAACACTGAAGTTTTCTTT.

J is TRBJ1-1 and V is TRBV20-1, with no clear D. This CDR3 is 15 amino acids long. Germline CDR1 and CDR2: DFQATT and SNEGSKA (reference sequence). The V end lost 6 bases, the J end lost 0 bases, and 17 bases lay between the germline ends. The CDR3 spells CSAKTDPTMNTEAFF. The CDR3 DNA reads TGCAGTGCCAAGACCGACCCCACGATGAACACTGAAGCTTTCTTT.

The chain employs TRBV7-9 and TRBJ2-5, with a weak D call TRBD1 (5 bases). The CDR3 spans 14 residues. CDR1 and CDR2 (germline): SEHNR, FQNEAQ (reference sequence). Trimming pared 5 bases from V and 3 bases from J, leaving 13 bases between. This CDR3 reads CASSPSRAEETQYF. The CDR3 DNA follows: TGTGCCAGCAGCCCTTCCAGGGCAGAAGAGACCCAGTACTTC. The full variable domain, in which reference TRBV7-9 and TRBJ2-5 provide the parts outside the CDR3, is DTGVSQNPRHKITKRGQNVTFRCDPISEHNRLYWYRQTLGQGPEFLTYFQNEAQLEKSRLLSDRFSAERPKGSFSTLEIQRTEQGDSAMYLCASSPSRAEETQYFGPGTRLLVL.

The rearrangement uses TRBV20-1 and TRBJ1-5; TRBD1 matches at 9 bases. Per germline, CDR1 DFQATT and CDR2 SNEGSKA (reference sequence). The CDR3 totals 15 residues. Trimming removed 3 bases from V and 5 bases from J; junction bases left unmatched: 8. CDR3 in amino acids: CSASSAGQGDQPQHF. In DNA form, the CDR3 reads TGCAGTGCTAGTTCCGCGGGACAGGGAGATCAGCCCCAGCATTTT.

This clonotype was picked up many times. V usage is TRBV6-2 or TRBV6-3 and J usage is TRBJ2-7; 7 positions match TRBD2. Germline V CDR1 and CDR2: MNHEY, SVGEGT. This CDR3 comprises 14 residues. V shed 2 bases, J shed 2 bases, and the junction held 3 bases outside the gene matches. This CDR3 is CASSYAGDPYEQYF. The CDR3 bases are TGTGCCAGCAGTTACGCGGGAGATCCCTACGAGCAGTACTTC.

In this sample, this clonotype turned up a few times. The rearrangement links TRBV19 to TRBJ2-2, with 11 bases aligning to TRBD2. The V and J ends lost 4 bases and 5 bases, in that order; junction bases with no gene match: 6. Germline V CDR1 and CDR2: LNHDA, SQIVND (reference sequence). The CDR3 has 16 residues. CDR3 nucleotide sequence: TGTGCCAGTAGTACCCGACTAGCGGGGCTGACCGGGGAGCTGTTTTTT. This translates into CASSTRLAGLTGELFF.

This clonotype is medium-sized (0.01 to 0.1%). V usage is TRBV9 and J usage is TRBJ2-3; D not resolved. The germline CDR1 and CDR2 sequences are SGDLS and YYNGEE. The CDR3 sequence is 15 residues long. Trimming stripped 4 bases from V and 1 base from J, with 13 bases between. CDR3 DNA sequence: TGTGCCAGCAGCAGTGGCAGAGGCCGCACAGATACGCAGTATTTT. Protein product: CASSSGRGRTDTQYF.

The CDR3 loop reads CASSLEQAGENGELFF. CDR3 DNA: TGCGCCAGCAGCTTGGAACAAGCGGGAGAAAACGGGGAGCTGTTTTTT. This chain uses TRBV5-1 with TRBJ2-2; 8 bases are a match to TRBD2. The CDR3 length is 16 residues. V shed 0 bases, J shed 7 bases, and the junction held 8 bases outside the gene matches. Germline V CDR1 and CDR2: SGHRS, YFSETQ.

This sequence joins TRBV9 and TRBJ2-2; 7 bases map to TRBD2. With 0 bases clipped from V and 4 bases from J, the junction kept 6 bases outside the gene matches. Per germline, CDR1 SGDLS and CDR2 YYNGEE. This CDR3 comprises 16 residues. Written as DNA, the CDR3 is TGTGCCAGCAGCGTAGAGAGCGGGATGGCCACCGGGGAGCTGTTTTTT. Its translation: CASSVESGMATGELFF.

This clonotype ranks as medium-sized. The chain joins TRBV7-3 to TRBJ2-2, with 9 bases lining up with TRBD2. The CDR3 extends over 15 amino acids. Per the germline V gene, CDR1 is SGHTA and CDR2 is FQGTGA. Trimming removed 2 bases from V and 5 bases from J; junction bases left unmatched: 3. The CDR3 is CASSLSSGRTGELFF. The CDR3 nucleotides read TGTGCCAGCAGCTTATCCAGCGGGAGGACCGGGGAGCTGTTTTTT. The full variable domain, rest sourced from reference TRBV7-3 and TRBJ2-2, is GAGVSQTPSNKVTEKGKYVELRCDPISGHTALYWYRQSLGQGPEFLIYFQGTGAADDSGLPNDRFFAVRPEGSVSTLKIQRTERGDSAVYLCASSLSSGRTGELFFGEGSRLTVL.

A note on this clonotype: No DNA is shown, since the ends of the CDR3 on it are uncertain; the CDR3 is the one TCRdb lists. The rearrangement joins TRBV7-2 to TRBJ2-5; the D call in the table, TRBD1, was not verified against the DNA. Including both end residues, the CDR3 is 20 amino acids long. Per the germline V gene, CDR1 is SGHTA and CDR2 is FQGNSA. The CDR3 spells CASADRANEKLFFGSGTQYF.

As concerns this clonotype: One base away lies a much larger clone, so this may be a sequencing read error. The chain has TRBV18 and TRBJ2-1, with 9 bases identical to TRBD2. Germline CDR1 KGHSH, CDR2 LQKENI. The CDR3 contains 16 residues. The CDR3 nucleotides read TGTGTCAGCTCACATCGGCTAGCGGGACGTCAAAATGAGCAGTTCTTC. This translates into CVSSHRLAGRQNEQFF.

The table lists this clonotype with many counts. The V and J genes are TRBV11-2 and TRBJ2-5, with TRBD2 matching over 14 bases. V lost 3 bases to trimming and J lost 4 bases; unmatched junction nucleotides: 7. Germline V CDR1 and CDR2: SGHAT, FQNNGV. This CDR3 has 17 residues. The DNA of the CDR3 is TGTGCCAGCAGCTTCGAAGGAGGGACTAGCGGGAGAGAGACCCAGTACTTC. Translated, it gives CASSFEGGTSGRETQYF.

V and J are TRBV29-1 and TRBJ2-3, with 7 bases identical to TRBD1. Losses at the gene ends were 5 bases for V and 11 bases for J; bases not matched to a gene: 19. Per germline, CDR1 SQVTM and CDR2 ANQGSEA. This CDR3 is built from 15 residues. The CDR3, as DNA: TGCAGCGTTCCAGGGGGACACTCCCTCGGGAATGAGCAGTATTTT. It translates to CSVPGGHSLGNEQYF.

Worth noting for this clonotype: A read error may account for a junction end that differs from germline. V and J are TRBV4-1 and TRBJ2-1, with TRBD2 matching over 12 bases. There are 15 residues in the CDR3. Germline CDR1 MGHRA, CDR2 YSYEKL. The CDR3 DNA sequence: TGCGCCAGCGGCCAAGCTAGCGGGAGGGGGAATGAGCAGTTCTTC. Its protein is CASGQASGRGNEQFF.

This clonotype was seen repeatedly, ten times or more. V is TRBV19 and J is TRBJ2-3; 7 nucleotides align to TRBD1. Germline V gives CDR1 LNHDA, CDR2 SQIVND (reference sequence). The CDR3 covers 16 residues. V was pared by 6 bases and J by 4 bases, with 13 bases of the junction left unmatched. CDR3 protein: CASSDGDSAPPDTQYF. DNA of the CDR3: TGTGCCAGTAGCGACGGGGACAGCGCCCCCCCAGATACGCAGTATTTT.

This clonotype was counted only a few times. An end of the junction differs from the germline gene, which may be a read error. The chain recombines TRBV20-1 with TRBJ1-6; 7 bases line up with TRBD1. The length of the CDR3 is 13 residues. Germline CDR1 and CDR2: DFQATT and SNEGSKA (reference sequence). The CDR3 loop is CSARDREGSPLHF. The DNA of the CDR3 is TGCAGTGCCAGAGACAGGGAAGGTTCACCCCTCCACTTT.

In this sample, this clonotype turned up many times. V and J are TRBV11-2 and TRBJ2-7; 16 positions agree with TRBD2. The CDR3 has 16 residues. Germline-derived CDR1 and CDR2 are SGHAT and FQNNGV. Trimming at V came to 5 bases and at J to 2 bases, leaving 3 bases not matched to a gene. The DNA of the CDR3 is TGTGCCAGCAGCGGGACTAGCGGGAGGGGAACCTACGAGCAGTACTTC. Its protein product is CASSGTSGRGTYEQYF.

In its sample, this clonotype was seen many times. The V call is TRBV7-9, the J call TRBJ2-7; 7 positions agree with TRBD2. This CDR3 is built from 13 residues. CDR1 SEHNR and CDR2 FQNEAQ come from the germline V gene (reference sequence). V dropped 4 bases and J dropped 7; count of bases not matched to a gene: 7. CDR3 sequence reads: CASSWGGGGEQYF. CDR3 in DNA: TGTGCCAGCAGCTGGGGGGGGGGTGGGGAGCAGTACTTC.

This rearrangement joins TRBV6-9 to TRBJ2-1; 7 nucleotides line up with TRBD2. The CDR3 spans 15 residues. V was pared by 2 bases and J by 8 bases, with 9 bases of the junction left unmatched. Germline CDR1 is MNHGY and CDR2 is SVAAGI. The CDR3 loop is CASSYRWRETDEQFF. Written as DNA, the CDR3 is TGTGCCAGCAGTTATCGCTGGCGGGAGACCGATGAGCAGTTCTTC.

This sequence joins TRBV10-3 and TRBJ1-4; D not resolved. The CDR3 spans 14 residues. Looked up from germline, CDR1 is ENHRY and CDR2 is SYGVKD. V was shortened by 2 bases and J by 4 bases, with 8 bases between the two germline ends. The CDR3 coding sequence is TGTGCCATCAGTGAGGGGCTTCATAATGAAAAACTGTTTTTT. It specifies CAISEGLHNEKLFF.

This clonotype was seen repeatedly, ten times or more. The rearrangement joins TRBV27 to TRBJ2-7, with TRBD2 as a possible D gene (5 bases). Trimming stripped 4 bases from V and 0 bases from J, with 7 bases between. Germline lookup yields CDR1 MNHEY and CDR2 SMNVEV (reference sequence). The CDR3 has 13 residues. In DNA form, the CDR3 reads TGTGCCAGCAGTTGGGGAGTCTCCTACGAGCAGTACTTC. This gives the protein CASSWGVSYEQYF.

With respect to this clonotype: Mismatch with germline at one junction end may stem from a read error. The chain combines TRBV7-6 with TRBJ2-2; the D gene is possibly TRBD2 (6 bases). Germline V CDR1 and CDR2: SGHVS, FNYEAQ. The CDR3 loop spans 15 amino acids. CDR3 bases: TGTGCCATCAGCTTACCTGGGACTTCGGCCGGGGACCTGTTTTTT. Its protein product is CAISLPGTSAGDLFF.